The 30 T cell receptor beta chains below were found in one sample sequenced in a study of cytomegalovirus exposure and HLA in healthy donors. Generated by immunoSEQ multiplex PCR, the TCRdb table keeps only in-frame clones and is missing some. Among approximately 200,000 clones listed, roughly 84% were seen once. The sequenced sample consisted of PBMCs. The receptors come from a man between 18 and 35 years old in good health and CMV-seropositive.

This clone was observed a few times. The gene calls are TRBV15 and TRBJ1-2; D may be TRBD1 (6 bases). Trimming left V 1 base short and J 13 bases short, with 13 bases between. Germline V lookup: CDR1 LNHNV, CDR2 YYDKDF (reference sequence). The CDR3 length is 12 residues. The CDR3: CATSRVGIRGTF. CDR3 nucleotide sequence: TGTGCCACCAGCAGAGTGGGCATCAGGGGCACCTTC. The whole variable domain, remainder taken from reference TRBV15 and TRBJ1-2, is DAMVIQNPRYQVTQFGKPVTLSCSQTLNHNVMYWYQQKSSQAPKLLFHYYDKDFNNEADTPDNFQSRRPNTSFCFLDIRSPGLGDTAMYLCATSRVGIRGTFGSGTRLTVV.

The genes are TRBV15 and TRBJ1-5; D gene unclear. Trimming cost V 6 bases and J 0 bases, with 12 bases left between them. The CDR3 is 15 residues long. Germline V lookup: CDR1 LNHNV, CDR2 YYDKDF (reference sequence). The CDR3 reads CATRSGPGSNQPQHF. The CDR3 region has the DNA TGTGCCACCAGGAGCGGACCAGGTAGCAATCAGCCCCAGCATTTT.

CDR3 sequence (DNA): TGCGCCAGCAGCCATCTAAGGGAGACTGAAGCTTTCTTT. Translated: CASSHLRETEAFF. V usage is TRBV5-1 and J usage is TRBJ1-1; D is ambiguous. The length of the CDR3 is 13 residues. Germline V gene lookup returns CDR1 SGHRS and CDR2 YFSETQ. Trimming stripped 4 bases from V and 5 bases from J, with 12 bases between.

This chain connects TRBV7-8 to TRBJ2-1; TRBD2 might be the D (5 bases). V was clipped by 2 bases and J by 13 bases, with 15 bases between them. This CDR3 is built from 13 residues. The germline gives CDR1 SGHVS, CDR2 FQNEAQ. This CDR3 is CASSLLDVARQFF. CDR3 nucleotide sequence: TGTGCCAGCAGCTTACTGGATGTAGCGAGACAGTTCTTC.

The J gene is TRBJ2-5, the V gene TRBV6-1; D remains unclear. V dropped 1 base and J dropped 1 base, with 10 bases sitting between them. Germline V lookup: CDR1 MNHNS, CDR2 SASEGT. The CDR3 has 15 amino acids. CDR3 nucleotide sequence: TGTGCCAGCAGTGAAGGGCTAGGTTTCCAAGAGACCCAGTACTTC. Protein sequence: CASSEGLGFQETQYF.

On this clone: At one of its ends the junction is not consistent with the germline gene, which may arise from a read error. This chain uses TRBV7-9 with TRBJ2-7, with D uncertain. This CDR3 spans 13 amino acids. Germline V gene data show CDR1 as SEHNR and CDR2 as FQNEAQ (reference sequence). The CDR3 DNA sequence: TGTGCCAGCAGCCTCCCGAGTCGTTGGGTGGGCGAGTTC. Protein product: CASSLPSRWVGEF.

A few counts support this clone. The genes are TRBV7-9 and TRBJ1-5; 8 bases line up with TRBD1. J gave up 5 bases and V 5 bases, and 5 bases lay outside the gene matches. CDR3 length: 14 residues. CDR1 and CDR2 from the germline V gene are SEHNR and FQNEAQ (reference sequence). The CDR3 protein is CASSRDRPDQPQHF. The CDR3 nucleotides are TGTGCCAGCAGCCGGGACAGGCCCGATCAGCCCCAGCATTTT.

The V gene is TRBV5-1, the J gene TRBJ2-3; D call uncertain. The V end was cut by 1 base, the J end by 4 bases, with 4 bases between. The CDR3 contains 12 residues. Germline values: CDR1 SGHRS, CDR2 YFSETQ. The chain's CDR3 is CASSLSADTQYF. The DNA for the CDR3 is TGCGCCAGCAGCTTGTCGGCAGATACGCAGTATTTT.

This chain uses TRBV28 with TRBJ2-7; possible D gene TRBD2, 6 bases. CDR3 length equals 16 residues. Trimming pared 4 bases from V and 6 bases from J, leaving 22 bases between. Per germline, CDR1 MDHEN and CDR2 SYDVKM. Here the CDR3 reads CASSSETRALACEQYF. The CDR3 coding sequence is TGTGCCAGCAGTTCTGAAACTAGGGCCCTAGCGTGCGAGCAGTACTTC.

The gene calls are TRBV27 and TRBJ2-7; D gene unclear. CDR1 is MNHEY, CDR2 SMNVEV, per germline (reference sequence). The CDR3 is made up of 13 amino acids. The V end was cut by 3 bases, the J end by 7 bases, with 13 bases between. The CDR3 spells CASSFSLSMEQYF. DNA of the CDR3: TGTGCCAGCAGTTTCTCCCTCTCTATGGAGCAGTACTTC.

DNA of the CDR3: TGCGCCAGCAGCCAAGACGGGGAAGCGACGGAGTATGAAAAACTGTTTTTT. It yields the protein CASSQDGEATEYEKLFF. The genes are TRBV4-3 and TRBJ1-4, with D uncertain. Germline loops: CDR1 LGHNA, CDR2 YSLEER. V shed 0 bases and J shed 6 bases, with 17 bases lying between them. There are 17 residues in the CDR3.

V and J are TRBV4-3 and TRBJ1-1, with D hard to call. This CDR3 region has 13 residues. V lost 3 bases and J lost 2, with 7 bases in between. The germline V gene has CDR1 LGHNA and CDR2 YSLEER. The CDR3 nucleotides read TGCGCCAGCAGCCATGGCCCTAACACTGAAGCTTTCTTT. It translates to CASSHGPNTEAFF.

The V gene is TRBV1, the J gene TRBJ2-7; TRBD2, the table's D call, was not compared with the DNA. TRBV1 is marked as a pseudogene. The CDR3 is 16 residues long. The CDR3 region has the DNA TGCACCAGCAGCCGCGTGACTAGCCGTCGAAACTACGAGCAGTACTTC. Its translation is CTSSRVTSRRNYEQYF.

The chain uses TRBV7-3 and TRBJ2-2, with D possibly matching TRBD2 (6 bases). The CDR3 runs 14 residues. Germline loops: CDR1 SGHTA, CDR2 FQGTGA. V was trimmed by 3 bases and J by 4 bases, leaving 9 bases between them. CDR3 protein: CASSFLGGTGELFF. In DNA, the CDR3 is TGTGCCAGCAGCTTTCTCGGGGGCACCGGGGAGCTGTTTTTT. The whole variable domain, filled in from reference TRBV7-3 and TRBJ2-2, reads GAGVSQTPSNKVTEKGKYVELRCDPISGHTALYWYRQSLGQGPEFLIYFQGTGAADDSGLPNDRFFAVRPEGSVSTLKIQRTERGDSAVYLCASSFLGGTGELFFGEGSRLTVL.

This chain joins TRBV25-1 and TRBJ2-1, with 9 positions matching TRBD2. Germline-derived CDR1 and CDR2 are MGHDK and SYGVNS. This CDR3 comprises 14 residues. After removal of 4 bases from V and 8 bases from J, the junction contained 6 bases not matched to a gene. CDR3 DNA: TGTGCCAGCAGTGGTAGCGGGAGAGGGGATGAGCAGTTCTTC. It codes for CASSGSGRGDEQFF. Complete variable domain (other parts from reference TRBV25-1 and TRBJ2-1): EADIYQTPRYLVIGTGKKITLECSQTMGHDKMYWYQQDPGMELHLIHYSYGVNSTEKGDLSSESTVSRIRTEHFPLTLESARPSHTSQYLCASSGSGRGDEQFFGPGTRLTVL.

The rearrangement uses TRBV30 and TRBJ2-4, with 9 positions matching TRBD1. This CDR3 is built from 15 residues. With V trimmed by 1 base and J by 3 bases, 4 bases remained unmatched. In germline, CDR1 is GTSNPN, CDR2 SVGIG (reference sequence). For the CDR3, the DNA is TGTGCCTGGAGTGAAGGGACAGGGAACAAAAACATTCAGTACTTC. Protein: CAWSEGTGNKNIQYF.

This rearrangement joins TRBV30 to TRBJ1-1; 8 nucleotides line up with TRBD1. In germline, CDR1 is GTSNPN, CDR2 SVGIG (reference sequence). With V trimmed by 0 bases and J by 1 base, 1 base remained unmatched. The CDR3 runs 14 residues. This CDR3 is CAWSVDRGNTEAFF. DNA for the CDR3: TGTGCCTGGAGTGTCGACAGGGGGAACACTGAAGCTTTCTTT.

This clone has only a few counts. This chain uses TRBV19 with TRBJ2-1, with a weak D call TRBD1 (6 bases). With 3 bases removed from V and 1 base from J, the gap between germline ends came to 10 bases. Germline V gene data show CDR1 as LNHDA and CDR2 as SQIVND (reference sequence). The CDR3 spans 15 residues. The CDR3 DNA reads as TGTGCCAGTAGTATGGGGGCAGGGTCCTACAATGAGCAGTTCTTC. Amino acids: CASSMGAGSYNEQFF.

The rearrangement joins TRBV5-4 to TRBJ1-1; D perhaps matches TRBD1 (5 bases). The CDR3 length is 15 residues. Looked up from germline, CDR1 is SGHNT and CDR2 is YYREEE (reference sequence). V was cut by 0 bases and J by 1 base, with 10 bases left in between. This CDR3 is CASSLGQGGNTEAFF. Here the CDR3 DNA reads TGTGCCAGCAGCTTGGGGCAGGGCGGGAACACTGAAGCTTTCTTT.

This clone occurred once. The rearrangement uses TRBV29-1 and TRBJ2-1; 9 bases are shared with TRBD2. J was trimmed by 2 bases and V by 7 bases; bases with no gene match: 3. Germline CDR1 is SQVTM and CDR2 is ANQGSEA. This CDR3 comprises 13 residues. The chain's CDR3 is CSGAGGTYNEQFF. CDR3 sequence (DNA): TGCAGCGGAGCGGGAGGCACCTACAATGAGCAGTTCTTC.

This clone has only one observation. In DNA, the CDR3 is TGTGCCAGTAGGGGGGGGCAGCGCAATCAGCCCCAGCATTTT. Protein sequence: CASRGGQRNQPQHF. J is TRBJ1-5 and V is TRBV19; a possible D gene is TRBD1 (6 bases). CDR3 length: 14 amino acids. In germline, CDR1 is LNHDA, CDR2 SQIVND (reference sequence). V was trimmed by 6 bases and J by 2 bases, leaving 11 bases between them.

The chain couples TRBV6-5 to TRBJ2-7, with D perhaps TRBD1 (6 bases). This CDR3 is 14 amino acids long. The V and J ends lost 6 bases and 3 bases respectively, with 15 bases between them. In germline, CDR1 is MNHEY, CDR2 SVGAGI. The CDR3 protein is CASRSDWGHYEQYF. In DNA form, the CDR3 reads TGTGCCAGCAGGTCAGACTGGGGGCACTACGAGCAGTACTTC.

A word on this clone: Sequence at one end of the junction differs from germline and may be a read error. The chain links TRBV29-1 to TRBJ2-1; 7 positions agree with TRBD2. Germline V gives CDR1 SQVTM, CDR2 ANQGSEA. This CDR3 is 17 amino acids long. The CDR3 spells CSAEGGGPSGSYNEQFF. CDR3 sequence (DNA): TGCAGCGCTGAAGGAGGAGGTCCTAGCGGCTCCTACAATGAGCAGTTCTTC.

The J gene is TRBJ2-7, the V gene TRBV6-1; tentative D call: TRBD2 (5 bases). This CDR3 spans 14 amino acids. Germline V gene sequence: CDR1 MNHNS, CDR2 SASEGT. The V end was cut by 5 bases, the J end by 4 bases, with 15 bases between. The CDR3 region has the DNA TGTGCCAGCAGTACCGAGGGAGTGGCTTACGAGCAGTACTTC. Amino acid sequence: CASSTEGVAYEQYF.

In DNA form, the CDR3 reads TGTGCCAGCAGCGTAGCCGCGACTAGCGGGAGGTTAAATGAGCAGTTCTTC. Its protein product is CASSVAATSGRLNEQFF. This chain uses TRBV9 with TRBJ2-1; TRBD2 matches at 13 bases. CDR1 and CDR2 (germline): SGDLS, YYNGEE. The ends lost 0 bases at V and 7 bases at J; junction bases unmatched: 7. The CDR3 spans 17 residues.

This clone has just a few counts. The chain carries TRBV7-9 and TRBJ1-1; TRBD1 might be the D (6 bases). V shed 3 bases and J shed 3 bases, with 8 bases lying between them. The CDR3 is 13 amino acids. Germline V CDR1 and CDR2: SEHNR, FQNEAQ (reference sequence). The CDR3 protein is CASSFEGDTEAFF. Here the CDR3 DNA reads TGTGCCAGCAGCTTTGAGGGGGACACTGAAGCTTTCTTT.

This chain joins TRBV9 and TRBJ2-1, with 7 bases identical to TRBD1. The CDR3 is 15 amino acids. Trimming at V came to 1 base and at J to 3 bases, leaving 4 bases not matched to a gene. Germline CDR1 is SGDLS and CDR2 is YYNGEE. CDR3 residues: CASSVKAGGYNEQFF. As DNA, the CDR3 is TGTGCCAGCAGCGTAAAGGCAGGGGGCTACAATGAGCAGTTCTTC.

In DNA, the CDR3 is TGCGCCAGCAGTTTTCTCTCGGCCTCGGGTGAAAAACTGTTTTTT. It yields the protein CASSFLSASGEKLFF. The chain uses TRBV5-1 and TRBJ1-4; no reliable D call. Germline lookup yields CDR1 SGHRS and CDR2 YFSETQ. Trimming cost V 5 bases and J 7 bases, with 18 bases left between them. This CDR3 has 15 residues.

J is TRBJ2-7 and V is TRBV5-4; D is possibly TRBD2 (5 bases). V gave up 0 bases and J gave up 5 bases, with 9 bases separating them. The CDR3 totals 13 residues. From germline, CDR1 is SGHNT and CDR2 YYREEE (reference sequence). The CDR3 spells CASSLVTGDEQYF. The CDR3 nucleotides read TGTGCCAGCAGCTTGGTCACCGGGGACGAGCAGTACTTC.

The chain couples TRBV9 to TRBJ2-1, with 9 bases lining up with TRBD1. The CDR3 totals 16 residues. Germline V gives CDR1 SGDLS, CDR2 YYNGEE. With 1 base clipped from V and 2 bases from J, the junction kept 4 bases outside the gene matches. The CDR3 is CASSVLDRGPYNEQFF. CDR3 DNA sequence: TGTGCCAGCAGCGTATTGGACAGGGGCCCCTACAATGAGCAGTTCTTC.